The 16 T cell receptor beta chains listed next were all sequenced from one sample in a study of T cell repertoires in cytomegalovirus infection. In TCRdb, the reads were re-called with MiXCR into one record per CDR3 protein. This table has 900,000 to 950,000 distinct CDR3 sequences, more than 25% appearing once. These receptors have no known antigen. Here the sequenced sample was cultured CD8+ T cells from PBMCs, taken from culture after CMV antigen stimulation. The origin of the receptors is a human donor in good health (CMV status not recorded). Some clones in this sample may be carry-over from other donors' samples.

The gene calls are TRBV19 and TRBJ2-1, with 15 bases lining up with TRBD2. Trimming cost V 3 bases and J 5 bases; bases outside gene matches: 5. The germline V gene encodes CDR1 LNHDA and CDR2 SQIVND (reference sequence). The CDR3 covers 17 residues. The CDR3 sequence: CASSIRTSGGAHNEQFF. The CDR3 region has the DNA TGTGCCAGTAGTATCAGGACTAGCGGGGGGGCCCACAATGAGCAGTTCTTC.

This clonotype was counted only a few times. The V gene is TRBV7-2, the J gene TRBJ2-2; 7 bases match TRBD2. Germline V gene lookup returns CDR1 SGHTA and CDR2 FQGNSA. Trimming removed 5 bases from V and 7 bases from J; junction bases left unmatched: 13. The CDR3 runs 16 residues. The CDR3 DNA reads TGTGCCAGCAGCCCTGTCCCGGGGGGATACGTCGGGGAGCTGTTTTTT. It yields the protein CASSPVPGGYVGELFF.

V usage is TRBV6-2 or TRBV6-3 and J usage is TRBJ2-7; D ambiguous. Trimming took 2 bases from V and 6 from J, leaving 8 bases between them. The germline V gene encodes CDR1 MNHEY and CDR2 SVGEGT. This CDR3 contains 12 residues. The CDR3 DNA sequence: TGTGCCAGCAGTTACAAGGTCGGCGAGCAGTACGTC. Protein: CASSYKVGEQYV.

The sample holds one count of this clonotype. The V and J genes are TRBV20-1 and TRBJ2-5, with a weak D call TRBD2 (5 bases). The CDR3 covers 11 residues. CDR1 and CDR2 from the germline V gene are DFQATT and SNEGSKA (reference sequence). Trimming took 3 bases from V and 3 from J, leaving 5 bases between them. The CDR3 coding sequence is TGCAGTGCTAGCGGGAAAGAGACCCAGTACTTC. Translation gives CSASGKETQYF.

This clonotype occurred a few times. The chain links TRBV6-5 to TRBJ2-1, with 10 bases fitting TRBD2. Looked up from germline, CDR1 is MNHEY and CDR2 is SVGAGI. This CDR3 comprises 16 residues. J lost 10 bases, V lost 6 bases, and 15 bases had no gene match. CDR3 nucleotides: TGTGCCAGCAGCCTTGCTATCAGCGGGGGGGCCAGGGAGCAGTTCTTC. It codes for CASSLAISGGAREQFF.

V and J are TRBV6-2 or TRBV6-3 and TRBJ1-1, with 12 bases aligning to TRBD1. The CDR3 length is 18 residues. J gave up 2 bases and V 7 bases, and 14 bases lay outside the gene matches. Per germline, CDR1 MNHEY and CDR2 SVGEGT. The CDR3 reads CASTLPRDRGLENTEAFF. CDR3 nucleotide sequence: TGTGCCAGCACCCTCCCCCGGGACAGGGGGCTTGAAAACACTGAAGCTTTCTTT.

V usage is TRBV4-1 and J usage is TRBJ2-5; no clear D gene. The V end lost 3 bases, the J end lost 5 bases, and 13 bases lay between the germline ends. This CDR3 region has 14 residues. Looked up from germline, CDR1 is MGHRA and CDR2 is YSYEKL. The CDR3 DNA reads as TGCGCCAGCAGCCACGTCCGGCTGGGGGAGACCCAGTACTTC. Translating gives CASSHVRLGETQYF.

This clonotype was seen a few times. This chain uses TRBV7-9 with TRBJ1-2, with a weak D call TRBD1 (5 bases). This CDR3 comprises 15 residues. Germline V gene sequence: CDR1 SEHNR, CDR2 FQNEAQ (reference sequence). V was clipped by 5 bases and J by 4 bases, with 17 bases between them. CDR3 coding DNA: TGTGCCAGCAGCGCCCCCGGGGCCGGAAGCTATGGCTACACCTTC. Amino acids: CASSAPGAGSYGYTF.

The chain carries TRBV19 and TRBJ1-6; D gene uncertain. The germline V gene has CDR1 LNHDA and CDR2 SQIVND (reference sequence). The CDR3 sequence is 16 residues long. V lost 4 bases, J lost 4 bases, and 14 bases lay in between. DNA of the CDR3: TGTGCCAGTAGTAACTTCGTGGCAGAGTATAATTCACCCCTCCACTTT. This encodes CASSNFVAEYNSPLHF.

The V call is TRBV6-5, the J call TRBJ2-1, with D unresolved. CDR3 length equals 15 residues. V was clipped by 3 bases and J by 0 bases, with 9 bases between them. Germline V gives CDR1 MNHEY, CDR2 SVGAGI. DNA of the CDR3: TGTGCCAGCAGTTATAACACCGACTCCTACAATGAGCAGTTCTTC. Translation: CASSYNTDSYNEQFF.

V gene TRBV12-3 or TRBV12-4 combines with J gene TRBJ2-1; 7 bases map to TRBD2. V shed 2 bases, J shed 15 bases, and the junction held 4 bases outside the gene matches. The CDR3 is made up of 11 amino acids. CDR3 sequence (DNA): TGTGCCAGCAGTTTATGGGAGGGGCCGTTCTTC. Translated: CASSLWEGPFF.

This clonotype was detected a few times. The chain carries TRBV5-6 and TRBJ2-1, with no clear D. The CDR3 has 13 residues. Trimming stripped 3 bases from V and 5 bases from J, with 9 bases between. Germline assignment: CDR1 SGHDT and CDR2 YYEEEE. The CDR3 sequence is CASSSSSHNEQFF. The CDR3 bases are TGTGCCAGCAGCTCGTCTAGTCACAATGAGCAGTTCTTC.

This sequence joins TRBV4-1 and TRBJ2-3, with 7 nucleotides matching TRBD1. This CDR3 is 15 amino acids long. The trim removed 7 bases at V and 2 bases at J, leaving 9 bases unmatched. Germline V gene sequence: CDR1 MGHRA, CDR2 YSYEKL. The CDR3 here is CASTVEGGVTDTQYF. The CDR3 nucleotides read TGCGCCAGCACAGTGGAAGGGGGCGTCACAGATACGCAGTATTTT.

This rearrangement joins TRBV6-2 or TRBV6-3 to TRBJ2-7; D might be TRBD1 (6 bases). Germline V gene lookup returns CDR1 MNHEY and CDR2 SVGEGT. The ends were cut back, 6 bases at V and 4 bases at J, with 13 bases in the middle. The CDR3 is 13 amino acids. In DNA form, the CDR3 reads TGTGCCAGCAGCCGAACAGGGTTATACGAGCAGTACGTC. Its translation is CASSRTGLYEQYV.

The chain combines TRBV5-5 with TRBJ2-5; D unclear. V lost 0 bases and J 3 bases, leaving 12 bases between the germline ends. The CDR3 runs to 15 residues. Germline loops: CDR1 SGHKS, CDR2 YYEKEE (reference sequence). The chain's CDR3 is CASSLGTNFKETQYF. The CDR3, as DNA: TGTGCCAGCAGCTTGGGGACCAATTTTAAAGAGACCCAGTACTTC.

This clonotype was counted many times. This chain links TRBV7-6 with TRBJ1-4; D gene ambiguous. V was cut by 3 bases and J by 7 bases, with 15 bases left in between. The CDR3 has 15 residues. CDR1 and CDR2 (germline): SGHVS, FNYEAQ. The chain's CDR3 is CASSLNPEAGEKLFF. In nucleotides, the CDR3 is TGTGCCAGCAGCTTGAACCCTGAAGCAGGTGAAAAACTGTTTTTT.